A single sample is the source of the 15 T cell receptor beta chains below, sequenced in a study of T cell changes during pregnancy in multiple sclerosis. Here immunoSEQ multiplex PCR was the method, and the copy in TCRdb shows in-frame clones only, minus some. The sample consists of tens of thousands of clones, around nine tenths of them appearing once. Material: CD8+ T cells from peripheral blood mononuclear cells, obtained in the third trimester of pregnancy. The receptors originated from a female donor with multiple sclerosis, enrolled in a pregnancy study.

The rearrangement links TRBV7-6 to TRBJ2-7, with no clear D. Per germline, CDR1 SGHVS and CDR2 FNYEAQ. The CDR3 has 13 residues. Trimming left V 5 bases short and J 4 bases short, with 12 bases between. In nucleotides, the CDR3 is TGTGCCAGCAGCCTAGGGTCGGGTTACGAGCAGTACTTC. Amino acids: CASSLGSGYEQYF.

V gene TRBV6-4 combines with J gene TRBJ2-2; TRBD2 agrees at 10 bases. The CDR3 extends over 14 amino acids. Germline V gives CDR1 MRHNA, CDR2 SNTAGT. Germline trimming cut 6 bases from V and 4 bases from J; bases unmatched to any gene: 2. DNA for the CDR3: TGTGCCAGCAGCGCTAGCGGGAGCACCGGGGAGCTGTTTTTT. Amino acids: CASSASGSTGELFF.

A single count supports this clone. The chain links TRBV6-5 to TRBJ2-6; weak D call: TRBD2 (5 bases). Trimming took 0 bases from V and 3 from J, leaving 6 bases between them. Germline loops: CDR1 MNHEY, CDR2 SVGAGI. The CDR3 extends over 15 amino acids. The CDR3 spells CASSYSGLGANVLTF. The CDR3 DNA sequence: TGTGCCAGCAGTTACTCCGGACTTGGGGCCAACGTCCTGACTTTC.

The CDR3 spells CASGGGGTEAFF. DNA for the CDR3: TGTGCCAGCGGCGGGGGAGGGACTGAAGCTTTCTTT. This sequence joins TRBV9 and TRBJ1-1, with D possibly TRBD1 on 5 matching bases. Trimming took 7 bases from V and 5 from J, leaving 12 bases between them. The CDR3 consists of 12 residues. Looked up from germline, CDR1 is SGDLS and CDR2 is YYNGEE.

The chain links TRBV2 to TRBJ2-7, with TRBD2 matching 11 bases. The CDR3 covers 16 residues. The J segment lost 0 bases and the V segment lost 6 bases, leaving 7 bases of the junction unmatched. From germline, CDR1 is SNHLY and CDR2 FYNNEI. This CDR3 reads CASRKLTSGVSYEQYF. DNA of the CDR3: TGTGCCAGCAGGAAGTTGACTAGCGGGGTCTCCTACGAGCAGTACTTC.

The chain recombines TRBV4-3 with TRBJ1-6; D is uncertain. CDR3 length equals 14 residues. V was pared by 0 bases and J by 4 bases, with 4 bases between. Germline V CDR1 and CDR2: LGHNA, YSLEER. The CDR3 sequence is CASSQDGYNSPLHF. For the CDR3, the DNA is TGCGCCAGCAGCCAAGACGGTTATAATTCACCCCTCCACTTT.

The V and J genes are TRBV7-9 and TRBJ2-6; 8 bases are shared with TRBD1. The CDR3 contains 16 residues. Germline CDR1 and CDR2: SEHNR and FQNEAQ (reference sequence). Unmatched junction bases numbered 8, after V lost 8 bases and J lost 2 bases. The CDR3 sequence is CASLGQGSPGANVLTF. In DNA, the CDR3 is TGTGCCAGCTTAGGACAGGGATCCCCTGGGGCCAACGTCCTGACTTTC.

This chain links TRBV7-9 with TRBJ1-1; tentatively, D is TRBD1 (5 bases). CDR3 length: 16 amino acids. The germline CDR1 and CDR2 sequences are SEHNR and FQNEAQ (reference sequence). V lost 7 bases and J lost 1, with 19 bases in between. The CDR3 nucleotides are TGTGCCAGCACCGCTCCGGGGGATAGACGGAACACTGAAGCTTTCTTT. Amino acids: CASTAPGDRRNTEAFF.

The chain links TRBV2 to TRBJ2-5, with TRBD2 matching 12 bases. Germline-derived CDR1 and CDR2 are SNHLY and FYNNEI. The length of the CDR3 is 16 residues. J gave up 1 base and V 6 bases, and 6 bases lay outside the gene matches. The CDR3 reads CASRQLAGGSQETQYF. CDR3 bases: TGTGCCAGCAGGCAACTAGCGGGGGGATCCCAAGAGACCCAGTACTTC.

The chain recombines TRBV29-1 with TRBJ2-5, with a tentative D call TRBD1 (6 bases). CDR3 length: 13 amino acids. Trimming pared 7 bases from V and 1 base from J, leaving 13 bases between. Per germline, CDR1 SQVTM and CDR2 ANQGSEA. CDR3 region: CSALLDSQETQYF. CDR3 coding DNA: TGCAGCGCGCTTCTGGACAGCCAAGAGACCCAGTACTTC.

The rearrangement joins TRBV7-6 to TRBJ2-1; no reliable D call. Germline V gene lookup returns CDR1 SGHVS and CDR2 FNYEAQ. The V gene lost 2 bases and the J gene lost 8 bases, with 4 bases spanning the gap. The CDR3 loop spans 11 amino acids. The CDR3 coding sequence is TGTGCCAGCAGCTTAAGCGATGAGCAGTTCTTC. It is translated as CASSLSDEQFF. Full variable domain (rest looked up from reference TRBV7-6 and TRBJ2-1): GAGVSQSPRYKVTKRGQDVALRCDPISGHVSLYWYRQALGQGPEFLTYFNYEAQQDKSGLPNDRFSAERPEGSISTLTIQRTEQRDSAMYRCASSLSDEQFFGPGTRLTVL.

This clone was recorded once. This chain uses TRBV28 with TRBJ2-1; 7 bases fit TRBD2. CDR3 length: 15 residues. Germline V gives CDR1 MDHEN, CDR2 SYDVKM. V shed 1 base and J 9 bases; nucleotides not matched to a gene: 9. The CDR3 loop is CASSLLDSGRGEQFF. The CDR3 DNA follows: TGTGCCAGCAGTTTATTGGATAGCGGGCGGGGTGAGCAGTTCTTC.

The rearrangement links TRBV7-3 to TRBJ2-1, with 12 nucleotides matching TRBD2. Per germline, CDR1 SGHTA and CDR2 FQGTGA. The CDR3 runs to 15 residues. The trim removed 8 bases at V and 5 bases at J, leaving 7 bases unmatched. As DNA, the CDR3 is TGTGCCAGCTCCCTAGCGGGGGGGCTCCACAATGAGCAGTTCTTC. Translation: CASSLAGGLHNEQFF.

This clone appeared a single time. The J gene is TRBJ2-7, the V gene TRBV7-7; 8 bases line up with TRBD1. V dropped 5 bases and J dropped 3; count of bases not matched to a gene: 9. The CDR3 is made up of 15 amino acids. CDR1 is SSHAT, CDR2 FNYEAQ, per germline (reference sequence). The CDR3 sequence: CASSPGTGPYYEQYF. CDR3 nucleotide sequence: TGTGCCAGCAGCCCAGGGACAGGTCCCTACTACGAGCAGTACTTC.

This clone was counted between two and nine times. The same CDR3 also results from other DNA sequences found in this sample. V is TRBV5-1 and J is TRBJ1-1, with TRBD1 as a possible D gene (6 bases). The germline V and J ends were trimmed by 0 bases and 0 bases, with 9 bases remaining between them. Germline loops: CDR1 SGHRS, CDR2 YFSETQ. There are 15 residues in the CDR3. The CDR3 is CASSLVAGVNTEAFF. As DNA, the CDR3 is TGCGCCAGCAGCTTGGTGGCAGGGGTGAACACTGAAGCTTTCTTT.